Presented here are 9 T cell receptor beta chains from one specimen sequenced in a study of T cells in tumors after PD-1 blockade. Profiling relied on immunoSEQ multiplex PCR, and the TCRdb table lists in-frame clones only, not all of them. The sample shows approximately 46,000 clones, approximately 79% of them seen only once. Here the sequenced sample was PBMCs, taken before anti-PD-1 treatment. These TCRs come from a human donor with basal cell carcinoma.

Here the CDR3 reads CASSAPGAGAGYGYTF. DNA of the CDR3: TGTGCCAGCAGTGCCCCGGGGGCAGGGGCAGGGTATGGCTACACCTTC. V gene TRBV6-1 combines with J gene TRBJ1-2; possible D gene TRBD1, 6 bases. Germline lookup yields CDR1 MNHNS and CDR2 SASEGT. V dropped 4 bases and J dropped 5 bases, with 20 bases sitting between them. There are 16 residues in the CDR3.

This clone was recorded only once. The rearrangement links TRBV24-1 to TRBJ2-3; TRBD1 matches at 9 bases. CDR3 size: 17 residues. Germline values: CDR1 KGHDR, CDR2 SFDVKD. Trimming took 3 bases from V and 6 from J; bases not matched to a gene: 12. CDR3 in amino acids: CATSDPGGQGFGDTQYF. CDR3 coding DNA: TGTGCCACCAGTGATCCGGGGGGACAGGGATTTGGCGATACGCAGTATTTT.

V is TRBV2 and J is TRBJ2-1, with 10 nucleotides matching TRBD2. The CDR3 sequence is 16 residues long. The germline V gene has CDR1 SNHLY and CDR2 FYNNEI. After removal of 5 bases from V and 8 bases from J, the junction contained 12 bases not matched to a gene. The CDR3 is CASSPGRRLAGYEQFF. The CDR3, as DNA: TGTGCCAGCAGTCCAGGACGACGACTAGCGGGCTATGAGCAGTTCTTC.

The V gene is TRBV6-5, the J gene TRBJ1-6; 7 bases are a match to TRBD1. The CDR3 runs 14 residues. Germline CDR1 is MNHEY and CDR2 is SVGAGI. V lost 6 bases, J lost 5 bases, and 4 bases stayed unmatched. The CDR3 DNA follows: TGTGCCAGCAGCCAGGGGGGGGATAATTCACCCCTCCACTTT. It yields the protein CASSQGGDNSPLHF.

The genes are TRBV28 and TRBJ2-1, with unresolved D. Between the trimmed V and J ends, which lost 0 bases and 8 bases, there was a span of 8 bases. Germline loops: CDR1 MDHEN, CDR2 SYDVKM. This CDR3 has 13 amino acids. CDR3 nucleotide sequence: TGTGCCAGCAGTTTATGGGACGTACATGAGCAGTTCTTC. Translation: CASSLWDVHEQFF.

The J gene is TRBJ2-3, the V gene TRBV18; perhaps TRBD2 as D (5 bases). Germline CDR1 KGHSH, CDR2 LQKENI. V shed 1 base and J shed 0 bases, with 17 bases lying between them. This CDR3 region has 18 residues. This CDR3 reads CASSPRRASFGSTDTQYF. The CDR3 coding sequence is TGTGCCAGCTCACCACGGCGGGCCTCGTTTGGGAGCACAGATACGCAGTATTTT.

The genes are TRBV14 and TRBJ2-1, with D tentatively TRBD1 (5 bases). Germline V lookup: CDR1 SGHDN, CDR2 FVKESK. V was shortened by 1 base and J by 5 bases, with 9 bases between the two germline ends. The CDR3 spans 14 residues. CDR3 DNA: TGTGCCAGCAGCCAAGGGTCAGGGAACAATGAGCAGTTCTTC. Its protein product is CASSQGSGNNEQFF.

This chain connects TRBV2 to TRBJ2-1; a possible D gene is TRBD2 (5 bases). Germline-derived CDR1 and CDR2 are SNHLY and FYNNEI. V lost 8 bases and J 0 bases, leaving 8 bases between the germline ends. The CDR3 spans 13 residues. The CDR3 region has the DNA TGTGCCAGCTTCGGGGTCTCCTACAATGAGCAGTTCTTC. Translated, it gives CASFGVSYNEQFF.

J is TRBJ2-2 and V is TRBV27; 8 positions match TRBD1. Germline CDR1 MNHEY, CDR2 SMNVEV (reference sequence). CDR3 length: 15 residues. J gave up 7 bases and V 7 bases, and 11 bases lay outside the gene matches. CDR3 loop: CASTQRQGRVGELFF. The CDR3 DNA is TGTGCCAGCACCCAAAGACAGGGGCGGGTCGGGGAGCTGTTTTTT.